This TCR beta chain originates from a study of blood T cell repertoires in COVID-19. Study at large: COVID-19 samples from acute and convalescent phases originated in the United States, Italy and Spain. Sources were T cells, B-cell-depleted T cells, or PBMCs; the material itself was cDNA or gDNA.

The V end was cut by 7 bases, the J end by 1 base, with 20 bases between. The germline gives CDR1 WNHNN, CDR2 SYGVQD (reference sequence). The CDR3 contains 17 residues. Original data processing: Reference gene primer amplification gave nucleated cell count estimates. Profiled with immunoSEQ multiplex PCR; TCRdb holds only in-frame clones, not every one. D and trimming come from the DNA, and the V and J calls and clone size come from that table. Of approximately 270,000 clones listed, around 89% are singletons. The rearrangement uses TRBV10-1 and TRBJ2-4, with D uncertain. This TCR was sampled from a man aged 25 to 45 with acute or convalescent COVID-19. Sequenced sample: peripheral blood. CDR3: CASIWVSSDLAKNIQYF. As DNA, the CDR3 is TGCGCCAGCATATGGGTTTCGAGCGATTTGGCCAAAAACATTCAGTACTTC.